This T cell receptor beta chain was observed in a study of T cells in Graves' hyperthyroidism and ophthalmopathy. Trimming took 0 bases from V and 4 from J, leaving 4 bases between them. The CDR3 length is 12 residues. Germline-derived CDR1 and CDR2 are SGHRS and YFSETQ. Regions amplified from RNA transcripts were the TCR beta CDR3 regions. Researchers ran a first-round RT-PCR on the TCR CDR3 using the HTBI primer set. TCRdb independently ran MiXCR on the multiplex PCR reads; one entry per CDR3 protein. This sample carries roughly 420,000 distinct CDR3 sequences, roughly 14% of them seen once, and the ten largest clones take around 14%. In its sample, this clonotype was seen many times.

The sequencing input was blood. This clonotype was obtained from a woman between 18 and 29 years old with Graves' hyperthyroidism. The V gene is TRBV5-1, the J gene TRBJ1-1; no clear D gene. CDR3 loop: CASSLASTEAFF. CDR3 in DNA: TGCGCCAGCAGCTTGGCGTCCACTGAAGCTTTCTTT.